This entry concerns a single T cell receptor beta chain. TCRdb's copy holds only in-frame clones and misses some; the assay was immunoSEQ multiplex PCR. Of 12,000 to 15,000 clones in the sample, 65% to 80% were seen once. This specimen comes from a study of OX40 agonist ivuxolimab in advanced cancers. CDR3 length: 13 amino acids. Unmatched junction bases numbered 3, after V lost 5 bases and J lost 3 bases. Germline CDR1 reads SGHVS; CDR2 reads FNYEAQ. The sequences come from CD4+ or CD8+ T cells sorted from blood, collected in a trial of the OX40 agonist ivuxolimab. The V call is TRBV7-6, the J call TRBJ1-1; 7 bases are shared with TRBD1. The clonotype was recovered from an adult with an advanced solid tumor such as melanoma, head and neck, liver or kidney cancer. The CDR3 spells CASSRTGYTEAFF. DNA for the CDR3: TGTGCCAGCAGCCGGACAGGCTACACTGAAGCTTTCTTT.